Sequencing of this TCR beta chain was carried out in a study of CD8+ T cells in alopecia areata. In the study overall: Treated patients received oral tofacitinib, 5 to 10 mg twice daily. Findings and caveats of the study: Normal scalp had lower clonality than lesional scalp, with alopecia totalis/universalis lesions showing this most strongly. Shared TCR sequences were less clear between patients than in mice, possibly partly from HLA diversity. Tofacitinib significantly decreased scalp clonality and expanded CD8+ clones among top 100.

Germline V CDR1 and CDR2: MDHEN, SYDVKM. CDR3 length: 12 residues. V was clipped by 2 bases and J by 3 bases, with 5 bases between them. Stated treatment: oral pan-JAK inhibitor, 5-10 mg twice daily. This clone was seen a few times. As yet, its antigen is unknown. Other DNA sequences from this sample encode an identical CDR3 as well. Sequencing relied on a cDNA template that was reverse transcribed from extracted RNA. Measured with immunoSEQ multiplex PCR; TCRdb has only the in-frame clones, and not every one. The sample has more than 200,000 clones, approximately 47% seen once. Specimen: CD4+ T cells sorted from blood, collected around week 36, from a patient treated with tofacitinib. This clonotype originated in a human donor with alopecia areata. The chain carries TRBV28 and TRBJ2-7; D is undetermined. The DNA of the CDR3 is TGTGCCAGCAGTTTAGCCAGCTACGAGCAGTACTTC. This gives the protein CASSLASYEQYF.